The source of this T cell receptor (beta chain) is a study of identical twins. Study findings and constraints: There was an excess of low generation probability in the out-of-frame alpha sequences that twins shared. Invariant MAIT and iNKT cells may have partly biased zero-insertion analyses.

With template switching, a universal primer site was added, and the cDNA carried unique molecular identifiers. TCRdb analysed the 5' RACE reads with MiXCR anew, one entry per CDR3 protein. The table records roughly 1.6 million distinct CDR3 sequences, about 32% of them present only once. From germline, CDR1 is LGHDT and CDR2 YNNKEL (reference sequence). This CDR3 has 13 amino acids. This clonotype was counted a single time. What it binds is not known. The rearrangement links TRBV3-1 to TRBJ2-1, with D hard to call. The end of the DNA aligns better with TRBJ2-7, so the J call may be wrong. The clonotype was recovered from a newborn girl in good health. The source material was cord blood. CDR3 region: CASSQNRANEQYF. DNA for the CDR3: TGTGCCAGCAGCCAGAATCGCGCTAATGAGCAGTACTTC.